This T cell receptor (beta chain) derives from a study of cytomegalovirus exposure and HLA in healthy donors. Across the study: Among roughly 180 million T cells, an earlier analysis found 117 million unique TCR beta sequences. Study-level results: Cytomegalovirus-associated status was assigned to fewer than 200 TCR beta chains. Earlier findings revealed that most TCR beta V segments proved productive either about 87% or about 30% of the time. As a later analysis showed, several of the most significant clusters appeared to be linked to common viral pathogens.

V lost 2 bases and J 0 bases, leaving 14 bases between the germline ends. The germline V gene has CDR1 MNHNS and CDR2 SASEGT. The CDR3 totals 16 residues. Researchers ran the PCR with 60 Vbeta and 13 Jbeta primers. Repertoires were generated with immunoSEQ multiplex PCR, while TCRdb's copy carries only in-frame clones and drops some. This sample has 79,000 or so clones, with under 85% found just once. A remark on this clone: Its antigen is undetermined.

This clonotype originated in a woman between 40 and 50 years old in good health and CMV-seropositive. The J gene is TRBJ2-7, the V gene TRBV6-1; TRBD1 is a possible D gene (6 bases). Sequencing used PBMCs. Written as DNA, the CDR3 is TGTGCCAGCAGTGAAACCTGGGACACGAGCTCCTACGAGCAGTACTTC. Translation gives CASSETWDTSSYEQYF.